Following are 23 T cell receptor beta chains from one sample sequenced in a study of identical twins (TCRdb year 2016). Libraries were constructed by 5' RACE. Sequenced on an Illumina HiSeq 2000. TCRdb passed the public sequencing reads through fastp at Q25 and MiXCR, retaining productive beta sequences. Here each entry gathers all rows of one CDR3 protein and keeps the most common genes and DNA. This sample gives nearly 900,000 distinct CDR3 sequences in total; roughly 12% of them show up just once. Of the sample, about 1.5% is held by the ten largest clones. These records were also assigned to another study, of yellow fever vaccine responses in identical twins.

The material sequenced was PBMCs. These receptors were taken from a young woman in good health.

A few counts support this clonotype. This chain uses TRBV24-1 with TRBJ2-5; tentative D call: TRBD2 (6 bases). Germline CDR1 reads KGHDR; CDR2 reads SFDVKD. The CDR3 covers 15 residues. The ends were cut back, 0 bases at V and 7 bases at J, with 14 bases in the middle. The CDR3 is CATSDLQAGGWTQYF. The CDR3 DNA follows: TGTGCCACCAGTGATTTGCAGGCCGGGGGATGGACCCAGTACTTC.

This clonotype was detected many times. V usage is TRBV12-3 or TRBV12-4 and J usage is TRBJ1-1; D not resolved. The V end lost 3 bases, the J end lost 6 bases, and 11 bases lay between the germline ends. The CDR3 loop spans 13 amino acids. The CDR3 DNA reads TGTGCCAGCAGTTTGTCAGGTAGCGCTGAAGCTTTCTTT. It encodes CASSLSGSAEAFF.

V usage is TRBV12-3 or TRBV12-4 and J usage is TRBJ2-2; TRBD2 matches 8 bases. There are 14 residues in the CDR3. Trimming took 3 bases from V and 5 from J; bases not matched to a gene: 2. CDR3 amino acids: CASSFGGATGELFF. The CDR3, as DNA: TGTGCCAGCAGTTTCGGGGGGGCGACCGGGGAGCTGTTTTTT.

This chain connects TRBV5-1 to TRBJ2-1, with D possibly TRBD2 on 7 matching bases. The germline V gene has CDR1 SGHRS and CDR2 YFSETQ. CDR3 length: 14 amino acids. Trimming pared 6 bases from V and 2 bases from J, leaving 12 bases between. CDR3 nucleotide sequence: TGCGCCAGCACGGGGCGGGGGCCCTACAATGAGCAGTTCTTC. Translating gives CASTGRGPYNEQFF.

This clonotype showed up many times. This chain joins TRBV5-1 and TRBJ2-2; 8 bases line up with TRBD2. Trimming at V came to 0 bases and at J to 1 base, leaving 2 bases not matched to a gene. The CDR3 runs 16 residues. Germline CDR1 SGHRS, CDR2 YFSETQ. The CDR3, as DNA: TGCGCCAGCAGCTTGGCCCTAGCGGGGAACACCGGGGAGCTGTTTTTT. Residues: CASSLALAGNTGELFF. Complete variable domain (other parts from reference TRBV5-1 and TRBJ2-2): KAGVTQTPRYLIKTRGQQVTLSCSPISGHRSVSWYQQTPGQGLQFLFEYFSETQRNKGNFPGRFSGRQFSNSRSEMNVSTLELGDSALYLCASSLALAGNTGELFFGEGSRLTVL.

This clonotype was recorded a few times. The CDR3 DNA is TGTGCCAGCGTTTGGGGCAATGAGCAGTTCTTC. Its protein is CASVWGNEQFF. This sequence joins TRBV12-3 or TRBV12-4 and TRBJ2-1; D gene uncertain. The CDR3 runs 11 residues. The V gene lost 8 bases and the J gene lost 6 bases, with 8 bases spanning the gap.

Concerning this clonotype itself: One end of the junction does not line up with germline, which may come from a read error. The V and J genes are TRBV5-1 and TRBJ2-3, with D possibly being TRBD1 or TRBD2 (5 bases each). CDR3 length: 19 residues. Germline V gene lookup returns CDR1 SGHRS and CDR2 YFSETQ. The CDR3 nucleotides are TGCGCCAGCAGCTTGGACGAACTACAGAGGGGACGGGTCACAGATACGAAGTATTTT. It is translated as CASSLDELQRGRVTDTKYF.

The V and J genes are TRBV7-9 and TRBJ1-2; no reliable D call. CDR3 length equals 12 residues. CDR1 and CDR2 (germline): SEHNR, FQNEAQ (reference sequence). V lost 1 base to trimming and J lost 8 bases, with 8 bases between them. As DNA, the CDR3 is TGTGCCAGCAGCTTAGACGGGGTCGGCTACACCTTC. It specifies CASSLDGVGYTF.

This clonotype was seen a few times. This sequence joins TRBV2 and TRBJ2-7, with 7 bases that match TRBD1. The V segment lost 10 bases and the J segment 3 bases; nucleotides outside the gene matches: 12. CDR1 is SNHLY and CDR2 is FYNNEI in the germline V gene. This CDR3 has 14 residues. CDR3 loop: CATAGDSTNYEQYV. The CDR3 nucleotides read TGTGCCACAGCCGGGGACAGCACCAACTACGAGCAGTACGTC.

This clonotype was recorded at least ten times. The chain recombines TRBV5-1 with TRBJ1-2; a possible D gene is TRBD1 (5 bases). This CDR3 is built from 16 residues. Germline CDR1 reads SGHRS; CDR2 reads YFSETQ. V lost 1 base and J lost 0, with 13 bases in between. The CDR3 coding sequence is TGCGCCAGCAGCTTGCCGCAGGGCCCCTCTAACTATGGCTACACCTTC. Amino acid sequence: CASSLPQGPSNYGYTF.

CDR3 sequence: CASLLAGHYEQYF. In DNA form, the CDR3 reads TGTGCCAGCTTGCTAGCGGGTCACTACGAGCAGTACTTC. V gene TRBV28 combines with J gene TRBJ2-7; 8 bases match TRBD2. V dropped 8 bases and J dropped 3; count of bases not matched to a gene: 6. The germline V gene encodes CDR1 MDHEN and CDR2 SYDVKM. This CDR3 spans 13 amino acids.

There are a few counts of this clonotype. The chain employs TRBV2 and TRBJ2-2; 7 bases match TRBD2. The CDR3 is made up of 16 amino acids. After removal of 8 bases from V and 7 bases from J, the junction contained 16 bases not matched to a gene. Germline V gene lookup returns CDR1 SNHLY and CDR2 FYNNEI. DNA of the CDR3: TGTGCCAGCCTCCAAGGGTGGCGGGAGAGTGTCGGGGAGCTGTTTTTT. Translating gives CASLQGWRESVGELFF.

This clonotype was picked up a small number of times. The chain recombines TRBV4-2 with TRBJ2-3; the D gene is possibly TRBD2 (5 bases). Germline CDR1 LGHNA, CDR2 YNFKEQ. V was pared by 4 bases and J by 4 bases, with 27 bases between. The CDR3 has 19 residues. The CDR3 region has the DNA TGTGCCAGCAGCCGCCCCATGGCGCAAAATAGCCCGCGGGCAGATACGCAGTATTTT. As protein: CASSRPMAQNSPRADTQYF.

This clonotype was recorded many times. The rearrangement links TRBV20-1 to TRBJ2-7; weak D call: TRBD2 (5 bases). From germline, CDR1 is DFQATT and CDR2 SNEGSKA (reference sequence). The CDR3 length is 11 residues. V was shortened by 3 bases and J by 5 bases, with 8 bases between the two germline ends. The CDR3 nucleotides read TGCAGTGCTAGTTCTAGCCACGAGCAGTACTTC. Amino acids: CSASSSHEQYF.

In this sample, this clonotype turned up many times. The chain links TRBV20-1 to TRBJ2-1; D gene ambiguous. The V and J ends lost 1 base and 10 bases respectively, with 8 bases between them. Germline assignment: CDR1 DFQATT and CDR2 SNEGSKA (reference sequence). The CDR3 consists of 11 residues. CDR3 coding DNA: TGCAGTGCTAGAGTCGGTACCGAGCAGTTCTTC. Residues: CSARVGTEQFF.

This clonotype was recorded a few times. The V and J genes are TRBV18 and TRBJ2-5; D remains ambiguous. V lost 2 bases to trimming and J lost 0 bases, with 7 bases between them. This CDR3 region has 14 residues. Per germline, CDR1 KGHSH and CDR2 LQKENI. The CDR3 here is CASSPDNYQETQYF. CDR3 bases: TGTGCCAGCTCACCAGACAACTACCAAGAGACCCAGTACTTC.

In DNA form, the CDR3 reads TGCGCCAGCAGCACAGGGGAGAGCTACGAGCAGTACTTC. Protein product: CASSTGESYEQYF. V gene TRBV5-1 combines with J gene TRBJ2-7, with TRBD1 identical over 7 bases. Trimming at V came to 4 bases and at J to 3 bases, leaving 4 bases not matched to a gene. CDR1 is SGHRS and CDR2 is YFSETQ in the germline V gene. The CDR3 spans 13 residues.

The V and J genes are TRBV6-5 and TRBJ1-2; D is undetermined. Trimming cost V 0 bases and J 5 bases, with 13 bases left between them. CDR1 is MNHEY and CDR2 is SVGAGI in the germline V gene. This CDR3 is 15 amino acids long. CDR3 nucleotide sequence: TGTGCCAGCAGTTACTCCCCTGACCGAAGTTATGGCTACACCTTC. Its translation: CASSYSPDRSYGYTF.

V usage is TRBV5-1 and J usage is TRBJ2-7; 11 positions match TRBD1. From germline, CDR1 is SGHRS and CDR2 YFSETQ. This CDR3 is 16 amino acids long. V was clipped by 4 bases and J by 2 bases; unmatched bases: 8. CDR3 residues: CASSKDRGPSTYEQYV. The CDR3 DNA is TGCGCCAGCAGCAAGGACAGGGGGCCTTCTACCTACGAGCAGTACGTC.

A few counts support this clonotype. The genes are TRBV7-8 and TRBJ2-2; 9 nucleotides match TRBD1. Germline V gene data show CDR1 as SGHVS and CDR2 as FQNEAQ. Trimming at V came to 1 base and at J to 0 bases, leaving 3 bases not matched to a gene. There are 17 residues in the CDR3. As DNA, the CDR3 is TGTGCCAGCAGCTTAGGGGGGACAGGGCCGAACACCGGGGAGCTGTTTTTT. Protein: CASSLGGTGPNTGELFF.

In this sample, this clonotype turned up many times. The chain carries TRBV4-1 and TRBJ1-2, with 7 bases lining up with TRBD1. Germline values: CDR1 MGHRA, CDR2 YSYEKL. The CDR3 is 18 amino acids. Unmatched junction bases numbered 15, after V lost 0 bases and J lost 5 bases. CDR3 nucleotide sequence: TGCGCCAGCAGCCAAGATGCCGGGACAGTGAGACCTGTTTATGGCTACACCTTC. It is translated as CASSQDAGTVRPVYGYTF.

In its sample, this clonotype was seen a few times. This chain connects TRBV19 to TRBJ2-7; possible D gene TRBD2, 6 bases. CDR3 length: 14 residues. Trimming removed 9 bases at V and 4 bases at J, with 19 bases between. Germline V CDR1 and CDR2: LNHDA, SQIVND (reference sequence). The CDR3 sequence is CARRRGRRRYEQYV. CDR3 DNA sequence: TGTGCCAGGCGGAGGGGTCGAAGACGTTACGAGCAGTACGTC.

This clonotype was detected many times. The V gene is TRBV20-1, the J gene TRBJ1-1; D is unresolved. The CDR3 runs to 15 residues. The V gene lost 5 bases and the J gene lost 6 bases, with 22 bases spanning the gap. From germline, CDR1 is DFQATT and CDR2 SNEGSKA (reference sequence). CDR3 DNA: TGCAGTGCTGAGGAGGGTCGGGGAGGCGTCTCTGAAGCTTTCTTT. Amino acid sequence: CSAEEGRGGVSEAFF.